Listed here are 16 T cell receptor beta chains from one sample, sequenced in a study of T cells in Graves' hyperthyroidism and ophthalmopathy. RNA transcripts yielded amplified TCR beta CDR3 regions. A set of HTBI primers served as the primers for a first-round RT-PCR of the TCR CDR3. TCRdb reprocessed the multiplex PCR reads via MiXCR and lists one record per CDR3 protein. The sample has hundreds of thousands of distinct CDR3 sequences, around 39% seen once; the top ten hold approximately 8.7%. Sequenced sample: blood. Receptors were obtained from a man aged 18 to 30 with Graves' hyperthyroidism.

There are many counts of this clonotype. J is TRBJ2-6 and V is TRBV10-3; unclear D gene. Trimming removed 2 bases from V and 4 bases from J, with 12 bases in between. The CDR3 consists of 16 residues. Germline V gene sequence: CDR1 ENHRY, CDR2 SYGVKD. CDR3 coding DNA: TGTGCCATCAGTGAGCGGGCGACCCCGGGGGCCAACGTCCTGACTTTC. It codes for CAISERATPGANVLTF.

The genes are TRBV4-1 and TRBJ1-5, with TRBD1 matching over 8 bases. This CDR3 region has 14 residues. The V gene end was trimmed by 1 base and the J gene end by 9 bases; junction bases not matched to a gene: 5. Germline CDR1 and CDR2: MGHRA and YSYEKL. The chain's CDR3 is CASSQGGQVSPQHF. The DNA of the CDR3 is TGCGCCAGCAGCCAAGGGGGACAGGTATCGCCCCAGCATTTT.

This clonotype occurred many times. The chain combines TRBV7-9 with TRBJ1-1; no clear D gene. The CDR3 has 14 amino acids. Trimming left V 6 bases short and J 1 base short, with 12 bases between. Germline lookup yields CDR1 SEHNR and CDR2 FQNEAQ (reference sequence). The CDR3, as DNA: TGTGCCAGCAGGCCCAGGACGGAGAACACTGAAGCTTTCTTT. This translates into CASRPRTENTEAFF.

This clonotype was seen just once. The chain employs TRBV7-9 and TRBJ1-4, with D perhaps matching TRBD1 (6 bases). The CDR3 totals 16 residues. Germline V gene lookup returns CDR1 SEHNR and CDR2 FQNEAQ (reference sequence). Trimming stripped 1 base from V and 4 bases from J, with 13 bases between. The CDR3 sequence is CASSLGAGVGNEKLFF. The CDR3 coding sequence is TGTGCCAGCAGCTTAGGCGCAGGGGTTGGTAATGAAAAACTGTTTTTT.

V is TRBV9 and J is TRBJ2-7; possibly TRBD2 for D (6 bases). Germline CDR1 and CDR2: SGDLS and YYNGEE. Between the trimmed V and J ends, which lost 3 bases and 0 bases, there was a span of 16 bases. This CDR3 region has 16 residues. This CDR3 is CASSAGGAESSYEQYF. The CDR3, as DNA: TGTGCCAGCAGCGCCGGCGGGGCGGAGAGCTCCTACGAGCAGTACTTC. Full variable domain (remainder filled in from reference TRBV9 and TRBJ2-7): DSGVTQTPKHLITATGQRVTLRCSPRSGDLSVYWYQQSLDQGLQFLIQYYNGEERAKGNILERFSAQQFPDLHSELNLSSLELGDSALYFCASSAGGAESSYEQYFGPGTRLTVT.

This clonotype was seen only a few times. V and J are TRBV7-8 and TRBJ2-5; 7 nucleotides align to TRBD1. V was pared by 3 bases and J by 2 bases, with 6 bases of the junction left unmatched. Germline V gene lookup returns CDR1 SGHVS and CDR2 FQNEAQ. The CDR3 runs to 15 residues. CDR3 nucleotides: TGTGCCAGCAGCTTCTCCAGGGACAGACAAGAGACCCAGTACTTC. It translates to CASSFSRDRQETQYF.

The chain joins TRBV20-1 to TRBJ2-5, with 8 nucleotides matching TRBD2. V shed 1 base, J shed 10 bases, and the junction held 8 bases outside the gene matches. There are 13 residues in the CDR3. Germline V lookup: CDR1 DFQATT, CDR2 SNEGSKA (reference sequence). The CDR3, as DNA: TGCAGTGCTAGAGGCGGCGGCGCGGGGGGCCAGTACTTC. It translates to CSARGGGAGGQYF.

This clonotype occurred many times. The rearrangement uses TRBV5-1 and TRBJ1-1; D gene uncertain. Germline CDR1 reads SGHRS; CDR2 reads YFSETQ. Trimming took off 4 bases at V and 1 base at J, with 8 bases between the two ends. CDR3 length: 13 amino acids. DNA for the CDR3: TGCGCCAGCAGCCCTAACAAGAACACTGAAGCTTTCTTT. It translates to CASSPNKNTEAFF.

J is TRBJ1-1 and V is TRBV9; no definite D call. Germline-derived CDR1 and CDR2 are SGDLS and YYNGEE. Trimming cost V 1 base and J 3 bases, with 16 bases left between them. CDR3 length: 16 residues. CDR3 region: CASSVMEAPGDTEAFF. In nucleotides, the CDR3 is TGTGCCAGCAGCGTAATGGAGGCCCCCGGGGACACTGAAGCTTTCTTT.

This clonotype was recorded a few times. The chain carries TRBV7-8 and TRBJ2-7; TRBD1 matches at 8 bases. The germline gives CDR1 SGHVS, CDR2 FQNEAQ. This CDR3 spans 14 amino acids. In DNA form, the CDR3 reads TGTGCTAGCTCCTTTCTGGACAGGGAGAGCGAGCAGTACTTC. This sequence encodes CASSFLDRESEQYF.

The chain joins TRBV12-3 or TRBV12-4 to TRBJ1-5, with D tentatively TRBD1 (5 bases). The CDR3 is made up of 14 amino acids. Trimming stripped 4 bases from V and 7 bases from J, with 14 bases between. The CDR3 reads CASSYSWGRQPQHF. In nucleotides, the CDR3 is TGTGCCAGCAGTTACTCGTGGGGCAGACAGCCCCAGCATTTT.

The chain links TRBV20-1 to TRBJ2-7; unclear D gene. V gave up 4 bases and J gave up 6 bases, with 13 bases separating them. Germline loops: CDR1 DFQATT, CDR2 SNEGSKA (reference sequence). The CDR3 sequence is 12 residues long. The CDR3 DNA reads TGCAGTGCTAACAAATCCCCTCGCGAGCAGTACTTC. Its protein is CSANKSPREQYF.

This clonotype appeared a few times. This chain joins TRBV7-8 and TRBJ2-7, with 8 bases aligning to TRBD1. Germline V gene lookup returns CDR1 SGHVS and CDR2 FQNEAQ. V shed 1 base, J shed 6 bases, and the junction held 8 bases outside the gene matches. The CDR3 runs 15 residues. CDR3 region: CASSLGATGTGEQYF. The DNA for the CDR3 is TGTGCCAGCAGCTTAGGAGCCACAGGGACAGGCGAGCAGTACTTC.

This clonotype came up many times. This chain links TRBV2 with TRBJ1-1; D gene ambiguous. With 5 bases removed from V and 6 bases from J, the gap between germline ends came to 7 bases. The CDR3 is 11 amino acids. Per germline, CDR1 SNHLY and CDR2 FYNNEI. The CDR3 region has the DNA TGTGCCAGCAGTAAGCTTTCTGAAGCTTTCTTT. It specifies CASSKLSEAFF.

This chain uses TRBV10-3 with TRBJ1-4, with no clear D. Deletions cut 3 bases from V and 11 bases from J, with 13 bases between. Germline V CDR1 and CDR2: ENHRY, SYGVKD. This CDR3 comprises 13 residues. This CDR3 reads CAISESAEEKLFF. Written as DNA, the CDR3 is TGTGCCATCAGTGAATCGGCGGAAGAGAAACTGTTTTTT.

This clonotype has at least ten counts. The chain carries TRBV7-9 and TRBJ1-6; D possibly corresponds to TRBD1 (5 bases). Between the trimmed V and J ends, which lost 5 bases and 10 bases, there was a span of 15 bases. Germline V gene data show CDR1 as SEHNR and CDR2 as FQNEAQ (reference sequence). The CDR3 loop spans 14 amino acids. This CDR3 is CASSPPNWGSPLHF. The CDR3 DNA reads TGTGCCAGCAGCCCCCCGAACTGGGGCTCACCCCTCCACTTT.